This T cell receptor (beta chain) was sequenced in a study of graft-versus-host responses after intestinal transplantation. Overall study findings and caveats: Among circulating GvH clones, peak levels were associated with early post-transplant declines in HvG clones. Detected in recipient marrow were GvH clones, some of which were first observed in ileum or blood.

The assay was immunoSEQ multiplex PCR, and TCRdb's table has in-frame clones only and misses some. The sample lists roughly 100,000 clones; 90% to 95% were seen once. On this clone itself: Its specificity is not known.

Germline CDR1 and CDR2: LNHDA and SQIVND (reference sequence). This CDR3 comprises 13 residues. V gave up 10 bases and J gave up 0 bases; unmatched junction bases: 3. The rearrangement links TRBV19 to TRBJ1-2; 9 bases map to TRBD1. The source of this sequence is a human donor who received an intestinal transplant. Sequencing used unstimulated CD8+ T cells sorted from spleen or lymph node cells, obtained before intestinal transplant. CDR3 loop: CATDRGANYGYTF. CDR3 nucleotides: TGTGCCACCGACAGGGGGGCTAACTATGGCTACACCTTC.